This T cell receptor beta chain was captured in a study of CD8 T cells in Susac syndrome (dated by TCRdb to between 2018 and 2021). Context from the whole study: Repertoire sequencing was used to test whether CD8+ T cell activation and differentiation in Susac syndrome was antigen driven.

CDR1 SQVTM and CDR2 ANQGSEA are derived from the germline V gene. Relative to germline, V is 3 bases shorter and J is 5 bases shorter, with 13 bases between their ends. The CDR3 holds 13 amino acids from the cysteine to the phenylalanine. This entry keeps only the CDR3 DNA: 39 bases, framed from base 1. A word on this clonotype: Its binding antigen is unknown. No base quality values were provided; no much bigger clone lies one nucleotide off.

Results and caveats for the whole study, not just this receptor: The study acknowledged that relatively few individuals were included in the TCR sequencing and HLA analysis.

RNA was extracted with the RNeasy kit and roughly 0.45 to 1 ug was reverse transcribed using random hexamers. TCR beta CDR3 regions were amplified with the immunoSEQ multiplex PCR assay covering 54 Vbeta and 13 Jbeta segments. PCR amplification bias was corrected by using a synthetic template baseline for primer optimization and computational correction. As for the original processing: Reads were annotated to V, D and J genes according to IMGT and were analyzed with immunoSEQ Analyzer, with only productive sequences retained. To calculate clonality, Shannon entropy was normalized by log2 of the number of productive unique sequences and then subtracted from one. Public and private clones were assessed among the 100 most prevalent clones of each patient and control. Susac-specific clones were defined as absent from healthy and MS cohorts, around 970 published viral clones and other ImmuneACCESS disease sequences. In TCRdb, the public reads were trimmed at Q25 with fastp and aligned with MiXCR, with productive beta chains retained. Under each unique CDR3 protein, matching rows form one entry showing the most common genes and DNA. The V and J calls reflect TCRdb's pipeline rather than the authors' work. The sample table holds 200,000 or so distinct CDR3 sequences, of which over 90% were seen once. Just under 0.095% of the sample is held by the ten biggest clonotypes.

Peripheral blood CD8+ and CD4+ T cells from healthy donors, Susac syndrome patients and multiple sclerosis patients were profiled by high-throughput TCR beta sequencing. The multiple sclerosis controls were treatment-naive patients who had stable or active relapsing-remitting disease and met the revised McDonald criteria. CD8+ TEMRA cells were enriched by FACS, while bulk CD8+ and CD4+ T cells were purified by magnetic negative isolation. Blood was collected in EDTA tubes and processed within 24 hours, with PBMCs isolated through density gradient centrifugation. PBMCs intended for TCR sequencing were cryopreserved in liquid nitrogen and thawed later in a water bath at 37 degrees C. Purity of sorted or isolated CD4+, CD8+ and CD8+ TEMRA cells was at least 90%.

This chain joins TRBV29-1 to TRBJ1-2; no confident D gene assignment can be made. The source is a human donor with multiple sclerosis. The sequencing input was CD4+ T cells from PBMCs. The CDR3: CSVEAGAYYGYTF. In nucleotides, the sequence is TGCAGCGTTGAGGCGGGCGCCTATTATGGCTACACCTTC.